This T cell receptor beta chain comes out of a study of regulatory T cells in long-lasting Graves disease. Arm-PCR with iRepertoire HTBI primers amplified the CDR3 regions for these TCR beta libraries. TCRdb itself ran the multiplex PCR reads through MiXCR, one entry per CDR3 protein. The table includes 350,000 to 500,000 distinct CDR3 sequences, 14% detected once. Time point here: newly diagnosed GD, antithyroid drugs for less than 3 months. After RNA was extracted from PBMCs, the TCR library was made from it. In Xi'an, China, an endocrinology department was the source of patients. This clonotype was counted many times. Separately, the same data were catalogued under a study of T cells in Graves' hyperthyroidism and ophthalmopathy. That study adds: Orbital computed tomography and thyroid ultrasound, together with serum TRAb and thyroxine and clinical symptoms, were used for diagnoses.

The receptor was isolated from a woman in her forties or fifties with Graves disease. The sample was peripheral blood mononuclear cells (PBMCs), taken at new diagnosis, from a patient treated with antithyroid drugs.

Here the CDR3 DNA reads TGTGCCAGCAGTTACTCTAGGGGGGCAGATACGCAGTATTTT. This codes for CASSYSRGADTQYF. V and J are TRBV6-5 and TRBJ2-3; D is perhaps TRBD1 or TRBD2 (6 bases each). The CDR3 spans 14 residues. V dropped 0 bases and J dropped 4 bases, with 8 bases sitting between them. From germline, CDR1 is MNHEY and CDR2 SVGAGI.